This T cell receptor beta chain was sequenced for a study of blood T cell repertoires in COVID-19. Under the authors' procedure: Amplification of reference gene primers was used by the study to estimate nucleated cell counts. The protocol was immunoSEQ multiplex PCR, while the TCRdb copy is restricted to in-frame clones and leaves out a portion. The DNA was the basis for D and trimming; V, J and clone size are from that table. Here the sample spans some 260,000 clones, over 70% being singletons. This CDR3 has 13 amino acids. Germline CDR1 and CDR2: KGHDR and SFDVKD. V lost 4 bases to trimming and J lost 6 bases; unmatched junction nucleotides: 1.

The sequence derives from a woman in her sixties or seventies with COVID-19, enrolled during active disease. Input material: peripheral blood. The V gene is TRBV24-1, the J gene TRBJ2-2; 7 nucleotides match TRBD2. The CDR3 loop reads CATSEGGSGELFF. CDR3 DNA: TGTGCCACCAGTGAGGGAGGGTCCGGGGAGCTGTTTTTT.